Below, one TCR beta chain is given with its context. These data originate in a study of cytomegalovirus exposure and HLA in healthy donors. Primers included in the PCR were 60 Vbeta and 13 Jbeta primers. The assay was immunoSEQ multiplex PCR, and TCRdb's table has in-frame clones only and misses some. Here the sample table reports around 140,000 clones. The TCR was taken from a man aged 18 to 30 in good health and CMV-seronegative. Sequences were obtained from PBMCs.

CDR3 protein: CATNPGQGLFYEQYF. In nucleotides, the CDR3 is TGTGCCACCAACCCAGGACAGGGTCTCTTCTACGAGCAGTACTTC. V gene TRBV6-1 combines with J gene TRBJ2-7; 8 bases line up with TRBD1. Trimming took 10 bases from V and 3 from J; bases not matched to a gene: 14. Germline lookup yields CDR1 MNHNS and CDR2 SASEGT. CDR3 size: 15 residues.